Here is one T cell receptor (beta chain) with its context. Antigen: not known. The data originate from a study of OX40 agonist ivuxolimab in advanced cancers. Study results and caveats: Some patients who did not respond also had low normalized T-cell clonal expansion.

The table came from immunoSEQ multiplex PCR; TCRdb's copy has only in-frame clones and leaves some out. The sample has fewer than 70,000 clones, 70% to 90% seen once. This CDR3 comprises 13 residues. Per the germline V gene, CDR1 is LNHDA and CDR2 is SQIVND (reference sequence). The V gene lost 2 bases and the J gene lost 2 bases, with 6 bases spanning the gap. This receptor was identified in an adult with an advanced solid tumor such as melanoma, head and neck, liver or kidney cancer. The rearrangement uses TRBV19 and TRBJ1-2; D is perhaps TRBD1 (5 bases). Sequences were derived from CD4+ or CD8+ T cells sorted from blood, sampled in a trial of the OX40 agonist ivuxolimab. CDR3 DNA sequence: TGTGCCAGTAGTATACCAGGGAACTATGGCTACACCTTC. It codes for CASSIPGNYGYTF.